These 2 T cell receptor beta chains originate from one sample sequenced in a study of T-cell reconstitution after alpha-beta-depleted transplantation in children. During its preparation, the TCRbeta library received unique molecular identifiers. TCRdb ran MiXCR on the PCR reads and lists one entry per CDR3 protein. The sample holds roughly 150,000 distinct CDR3 sequences, approximately 10% seen once. The material sequenced was PBMCs, taken before TCRalphabeta/CD19-depleted stem cell transplant. The receptors stem from a boy younger than 10 with acute myeloid leukemia, due to receive a stem cell transplant.

This clonotype was counted many times. The rearrangement uses TRBV20-1 and TRBJ1-4; TRBD1 agrees at 10 bases. V gave up 4 bases and J gave up 7 bases; unmatched junction bases: 3. CDR1 DFQATT and CDR2 SNEGSKA come from the germline V gene (reference sequence). The CDR3 spans 13 residues. The CDR3 DNA reads TGCAGTGCTACGGACAGGGGGAGTGAAAAACTGTTTTTT. Protein: CSATDRGSEKLFF.

This clonotype has ten or more counts. The rearrangement joins TRBV11-2 to TRBJ2-7, with D maybe TRBD1 (5 bases). V lost 1 base and J 5 bases, leaving 15 bases between the germline ends. This CDR3 comprises 15 residues. Per germline, CDR1 SGHAT and CDR2 FQNNGV. The CDR3 DNA sequence: TGTGCCAGCAGCTTAGGGGCCAGCAGGGTCAACGAGCAGTACTTC. Its protein product is CASSLGASRVNEQYF.